The present TCR beta chain was sequenced within a study of T cells in Graves' hyperthyroidism and ophthalmopathy. This clonotype was picked up many times. Antigen unknown. RNA transcripts gave rise to amplified TCR beta CDR3 regions. HTBI primers were the set used in a first-round RT-PCR of the TCR CDR3. TCRdb re-called the multiplex PCR reads through MiXCR, storing one row per CDR3 protein. The sample holds around 430,000 distinct CDR3 sequences, more than 12% seen once. V dropped 3 bases and J dropped 3; count of bases not matched to a gene: 9. This CDR3 spans 18 amino acids. CDR1 and CDR2 from the germline V gene are MNHEY and SMNVEV (reference sequence). Study-wide findings and caveats: In simple terms, a model built on 13 V-J features told ophthalmopathy apart from stable hyperthyroidism.

The chain uses TRBV27 and TRBJ2-1; 12 bases agree with TRBD2. The receptor's source is a young woman with Graves' hyperthyroidism. Sequencing was done on a sample of blood. CDR3 loop: CASSFGGTSGGHYNEQFF. The CDR3 nucleotides read TGTGCCAGCAGTTTTGGAGGAACTAGCGGGGGGCACTACAATGAGCAGTTCTTC.